These 22 T cell receptor beta chains originate from one sample sequenced in a study of cytomegalovirus exposure and HLA in healthy donors. 13 Jbeta primers and 60 Vbeta primers were used for the PCR. Here immunoSEQ multiplex PCR was the method, and the copy in TCRdb shows in-frame clones only, minus some. The repertoire includes 180,000 or so clones, roughly 85% of them detected once, and roughly 8.8% sits in the top ten. The specimen was PBMCs. Receptor source: a young man in good health and CMV-seropositive.

The chain employs TRBV7-3 and TRBJ1-6; perhaps TRBD1 as D (6 bases). Germline V gives CDR1 SGHTA, CDR2 FQGTGA. The CDR3 length is 15 residues. Trimming left V 5 bases short and J 7 bases short, with 15 bases between. The CDR3 spells CASSPSGVRNSPLHF. The CDR3 nucleotides are TGTGCCAGCAGCCCCTCAGGGGTGAGGAATTCACCCCTCCACTTT.

This clone was counted once. V gene TRBV6-5 combines with J gene TRBJ1-1; D may be TRBD1 (5 bases). This CDR3 is 15 amino acids long. The ends were cut back, 2 bases at V and 1 base at J, with 11 bases in the middle. CDR1 and CDR2 (germline): MNHEY, SVGAGI. The chain's CDR3 is CASSYAGRGNTEAFF. As DNA, the CDR3 is TGTGCCAGCAGTTACGCCGGGAGGGGGAACACTGAAGCTTTCTTT.

The genes are TRBV25-1 and TRBJ1-2, with 8 nucleotides matching TRBD1. V dropped 2 bases and J dropped 6; count of bases not matched to a gene: 11. This CDR3 has 16 residues. Germline CDR1 MGHDK, CDR2 SYGVNS. The CDR3: CASSEAGRGHMDGYTF. CDR3 DNA sequence: TGTGCCAGCAGTGAAGCCGGCAGGGGGCACATGGATGGCTACACCTTC.

The gene calls are TRBV18 and TRBJ1-3; 9 bases fit TRBD1. CDR3 length: 15 amino acids. The V and J ends lost 5 bases and 7 bases, in that order; junction bases with no gene match: 9. Looked up from germline, CDR1 is KGHSH and CDR2 is LQKENI. The CDR3, as DNA: TGTGCCAGCTCAACGGGACAGGGAAGGGGTAACACCATATATTTT. It specifies CASSTGQGRGNTIYF.

The chain couples TRBV7-6 to TRBJ1-6; no clear D. The germline V gene encodes CDR1 SGHVS and CDR2 FNYEAQ. V was pared by 1 base and J by 6 bases, with 13 bases between. The CDR3 loop spans 16 amino acids. The CDR3 coding sequence is TGTGCCAGCAGCTTAGAATCTGGACTGAGTAATTCACCCCTCCACTTT. It encodes CASSLESGLSNSPLHF.

The rearrangement joins TRBV9 to TRBJ1-2, with TRBD1 identical over 9 bases. Germline V lookup: CDR1 SGDLS, CDR2 YYNGEE. V shed 0 bases and J 7 bases; nucleotides not matched to a gene: 7. This CDR3 is built from 15 residues. CDR3 loop: CASSVADTGGSGYTF. The CDR3 nucleotides are TGTGCCAGCAGCGTAGCCGACACAGGGGGCAGTGGCTACACCTTC.

The rearrangement links TRBV19 to TRBJ1-1; maybe TRBD1 (5 bases). The CDR3 covers 14 residues. CDR1 and CDR2 (germline): LNHDA, SQIVND (reference sequence). The V end lost 3 bases, the J end lost 1 base, and 9 bases lay between the germline ends. The CDR3 spells CASSMGGENTEAFF. CDR3 bases: TGTGCCAGTAGTATGGGGGGGGAGAACACTGAAGCTTTCTTT.

This clone was counted a few times. The gene calls are TRBV6-5 and TRBJ1-1; TRBD1 agrees at 10 bases. Germline CDR1 reads MNHEY; CDR2 reads SVGAGI. The CDR3 has 15 residues. Unmatched junction bases numbered 13, after V lost 4 bases and J lost 11 bases. CDR3 in amino acids: CASSSQTGGARMAFF. Written as DNA, the CDR3 is TGTGCCAGCAGTTCCCAGACAGGGGGCGCCCGGATGGCTTTCTTT.

The gene calls are TRBV20-1 and TRBJ2-7; no firm D call. Trimming removed 3 bases from V and 7 bases from J, with 10 bases in between. The germline gives CDR1 DFQATT, CDR2 SNEGSKA (reference sequence). The CDR3 spans 11 residues. The CDR3 coding sequence is TGCAGTGCTAGGTTGGTACGGGAGCAGTACTTC. Its translation: CSARLVREQYF.

The V and J genes are TRBV19 and TRBJ2-7, with TRBD1 identical over 7 bases. The CDR3 is 13 residues long. Trimming at V came to 6 bases and at J to 5 bases, leaving 7 bases not matched to a gene. CDR1 is LNHDA, CDR2 SQIVND, per germline (reference sequence). CDR3 DNA sequence: TGTGCCAGTAGCAAGACAGGGTTCGACGAGCAGTACTTC. It specifies CASSKTGFDEQYF.

The V and J genes are TRBV7-9 and TRBJ2-1; TRBD1 is a possible D gene (5 bases). The CDR3 covers 14 residues. The germline V gene has CDR1 SEHNR and CDR2 FQNEAQ (reference sequence). Trimming stripped 6 bases from V and 7 bases from J, with 16 bases between. CDR3 residues: CASSSPQGSNEQFF. The CDR3 DNA sequence: TGTGCCAGCAGTTCCCCCCAGGGTTCGAATGAGCAGTTCTTC.

The gene calls are TRBV11-2 and TRBJ1-2; possibly TRBD1 for D (6 bases). V dropped 2 bases and J dropped 7 bases, with 14 bases sitting between them. The CDR3 covers 14 residues. CDR1 SGHAT and CDR2 FQNNGV come from the germline V gene. CDR3: CASSLSRGLAGYTF. CDR3 nucleotide sequence: TGTGCCAGCAGCTTATCCAGGGGCTTGGCTGGCTACACCTTC.

The chain recombines TRBV11-2 with TRBJ1-5; TRBD1 is a possible D gene (5 bases). V dropped 5 bases and J dropped 3 bases, with 11 bases sitting between them. CDR1 and CDR2 from the germline V gene are SGHAT and FQNNGV. The CDR3 covers 14 residues. In DNA form, the CDR3 reads TGTGCCAGCAGCCCTCAGGGTTTCAATCAGCCCCAGCATTTT. Translation: CASSPQGFNQPQHF. The whole variable domain, filled in from reference TRBV11-2 and TRBJ1-5, reads EAGVAQSPRYKIIEKRQSVAFWCNPISGHATLYWYQQILGQGPKLLIQFQNNGVVDDSQLPKDRFSAERLKGVDSTLKIQPAKLEDSAVYLCASSPQGFNQPQHFGDGTRLSIL.

This clone was picked up a small number of times. The chain recombines TRBV5-4 with TRBJ1-1, with D possibly TRBD1 on 5 matching bases. Per germline, CDR1 SGHNT and CDR2 YYREEE (reference sequence). V gave up 4 bases and J gave up 7 bases, with 11 bases separating them. CDR3 length: 12 amino acids. CDR3 in amino acids: CASSVDRNEAFF. CDR3 nucleotide sequence: TGTGCCAGCAGCGTAGACAGAAATGAAGCTTTCTTT.

This clone was found a few times. The rearrangement joins TRBV4-3 to TRBJ1-5; D remains unclear. Trimming pared 4 bases from V and 3 bases from J, leaving 10 bases between. Germline CDR1 is LGHNA and CDR2 is YSLEER. This CDR3 comprises 14 residues. The CDR3 bases are TGCGCCAGCAGCCCTCGGGTGATCAATCAGCCCCAGCATTTT. This translates into CASSPRVINQPQHF.

The chain uses TRBV19 and TRBJ2-7; the D is unclear. The CDR3 covers 13 residues. Trimming left V 7 bases short and J 1 base short, with 11 bases between. CDR1 and CDR2 from the germline V gene are LNHDA and SQIVND (reference sequence). CDR3 DNA sequence: TGTGCCAGTAAAGGTGCGGATTCCTACGAGCAGTACTTC. Its translation is CASKGADSYEQYF.

The rearrangement uses TRBV10-3 and TRBJ2-5; D is perhaps TRBD2 (6 bases). The CDR3 loop spans 15 amino acids. Germline V CDR1 and CDR2: ENHRY, SYGVKD. The V end was cut by 0 bases, the J end by 2 bases, with 10 bases between. The CDR3 bases are TGTGCCATCAGTGAGTCCCTAGCGAATCAAGAGACCCAGTACTTC. As protein: CAISESLANQETQYF.

DNA for the CDR3: TGTGCCAGCAGCCTCGCGCGGACTAGCGGGGGGTCTGGGGCCAACGTCCTGACTTTC. Protein: CASSLARTSGGSGANVLTF. The gene calls are TRBV14 and TRBJ2-6; 14 bases are a match to TRBD2. The CDR3 runs to 19 residues. Germline V gene data show CDR1 as SGHDN and CDR2 as FVKESK. Trimming removed 4 bases from V and 1 base from J; junction bases left unmatched: 6.

The chain recombines TRBV27 with TRBJ1-5; D uncertain. Germline V lookup: CDR1 MNHEY, CDR2 SMNVEV (reference sequence). This CDR3 spans 14 amino acids. Trimming shortened V by 6 bases and J by 7 bases, and 16 bases separated the two germline ends. The CDR3 spells CASSPARFGQPQHF. In DNA, the CDR3 is TGTGCCAGCAGCCCCGCCAGGTTTGGACAGCCCCAGCATTTT.

V usage is TRBV5-4 and J usage is TRBJ1-1; D is perhaps TRBD1 (5 bases). V was clipped by 2 bases and J by 5 bases, with 16 bases between them. The germline V gene has CDR1 SGHNT and CDR2 YYREEE (reference sequence). The CDR3 spans 15 residues. The CDR3 bases are TGTGCCAGCAGCTTAGAAATGGCGGGGGGGACTGAAGCTTTCTTT. Its protein is CASSLEMAGGTEAFF.

This chain joins TRBV7-9 and TRBJ1-4, with a weak D call TRBD1 (6 bases). This CDR3 is 15 amino acids long. V lost 3 bases and J lost 8, with 16 bases in between. Germline V CDR1 and CDR2: SEHNR, FQNEAQ (reference sequence). CDR3 DNA sequence: TGTGCCAGCAGCTTGGCTACAGGGTACGAGGAAAAACTGTTTTTT. Its protein is CASSLATGYEEKLFF.

This clone was seen only once. V and J are TRBV9 and TRBJ2-1, with TRBD2 identical over 13 bases. Germline lookup yields CDR1 SGDLS and CDR2 YYNGEE. The CDR3 length is 15 residues. Trimming cost V 2 bases and J 8 bases; bases outside gene matches: 4. The CDR3 DNA reads TGTGCCAGCAGCGTGGGGACTAGCGGGGTCGATGAGCAGTTCTTC. The encoded protein is CASSVGTSGVDEQFF. The full variable domain, rest sourced from reference TRBV9 and TRBJ2-1, is DSGVTQTPKHLITATGQRVTLRCSPRSGDLSVYWYQQSLDQGLQFLIQYYNGEERAKGNILERFSAQQFPDLHSELNLSSLELGDSALYFCASSVGTSGVDEQFFGPGTRLTVL.